This T cell receptor beta chain was obtained from a study of T-cell memory formation after mild COVID-19. Turning to the study itself: Across donors, TCR clusters were largely donor specific. Study-level results: Pre-infection memory held some responding clones, suggesting pre-existing cross-reactive T cells responded.

This clonotype was seen a few times. Its matching antigen is unknown. Per the germline V gene, CDR1 is SGHDN and CDR2 is FVKESK. The V and J ends lost 1 base and 8 bases, in that order; junction bases with no gene match: 12. The CDR3 has 17 amino acids. cDNA libraries for TCR alpha and TCR beta, carrying sample barcodes and UMIs, came from 5'RACE with constant-segment primers. One entry per CDR3 protein, called by TCRdb with MiXCR from the 5' RACE reads. The top ten hold 20% to 25% of the sample, which has around 340,000 distinct CDR3 sequences, 10% to 15% seen once. The origin of this receptor is a man between 18 and 29 years old who had mild COVID-19 (a few samples of this study predate the infection). Cell type and time point are not known. The sequencing input was PBMCs or a T cell subset sorted from them (not recorded which). The chain couples TRBV14 to TRBJ2-1, with 9 bases matching TRBD2. CDR3 coding DNA: TGTGCCAGCAGCCAAGTGCCGGTGGCGGGGGGGCTGGATGAGCAGTTCTTC. As protein: CASSQVPVAGGLDEQFF.